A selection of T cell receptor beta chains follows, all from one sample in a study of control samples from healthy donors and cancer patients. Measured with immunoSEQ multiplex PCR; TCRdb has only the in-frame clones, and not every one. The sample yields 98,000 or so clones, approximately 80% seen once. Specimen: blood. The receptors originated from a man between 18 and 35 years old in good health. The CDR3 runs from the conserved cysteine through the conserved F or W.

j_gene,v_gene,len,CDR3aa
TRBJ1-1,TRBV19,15,CASSAHRGSGTEAFF
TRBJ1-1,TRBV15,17,CATSRDLSAGSNTEAFF
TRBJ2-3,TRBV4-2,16,CASSHAGTGNPLSQYF
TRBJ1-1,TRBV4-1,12,CASSQGPSEAFF
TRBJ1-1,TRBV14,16,CASSQEASSPNTEAFF
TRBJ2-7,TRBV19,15,CASSPYGTKGYEQYF
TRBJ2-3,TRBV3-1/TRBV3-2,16,CASSQVSGTLGDTQYF
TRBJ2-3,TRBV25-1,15,CASSEYRGQTDTQYF
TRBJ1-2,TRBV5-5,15,CASSTGQGAGERYTF
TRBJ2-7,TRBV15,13,CATSIAGGYEQYF
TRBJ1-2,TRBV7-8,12,CASSDHRGGYTF
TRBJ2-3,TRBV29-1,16,CSVEFSGGYSTDTQYF
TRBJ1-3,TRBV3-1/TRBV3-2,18,CASSQVFPDFSSGNTIYF
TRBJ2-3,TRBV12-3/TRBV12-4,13,CASNRQDRDTQYF
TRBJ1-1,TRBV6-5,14,CASSHGQLNTEAFF
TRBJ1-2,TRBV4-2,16,CASSQDLTIGPYGYTF
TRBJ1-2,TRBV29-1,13,CSARTGYRYGYTF
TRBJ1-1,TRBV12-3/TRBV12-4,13,CASRPGRGSEAFF
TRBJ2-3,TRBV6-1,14,CASSDEVAGDTQYF
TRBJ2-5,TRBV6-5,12,CASSQNSETQYF
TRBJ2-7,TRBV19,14,CASSPRQAPYEQYF
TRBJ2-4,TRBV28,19,CASRLGLAGVTSQKNIQYF
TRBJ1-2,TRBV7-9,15,CASSLWGQGPYGYTF
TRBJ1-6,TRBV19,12,CASSQDSSPLHF
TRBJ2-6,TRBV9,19,CASSPRTGLPPSGANVLTF
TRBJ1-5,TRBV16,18,CASSRSGQWLNQNQPQHF
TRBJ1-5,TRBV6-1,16,CASSEASRSRDQPQHF
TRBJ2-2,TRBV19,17,CASSINLQGAGTGELFF
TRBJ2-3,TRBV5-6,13,CASSLDRQDTQYF
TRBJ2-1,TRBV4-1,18,CASSLGLAGGKVHNEQFF
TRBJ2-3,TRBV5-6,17,CASSPRDRASHLGTQYF